This T cell receptor beta chain was observed in a study of blood T cell repertoires in COVID-19 (dated by TCRdb to 2019 to 2021). For context, the study as a whole: Samples from collaborators originated in the United States, Italy and Spain and spanned both the acute and convalescent phases of COVID-19. Nearly every sample came with metadata listing a de-identified subject ID, COVID-19 status, age in years and sex. The repertoires were released in a freely available public database meant as a resource for research on the immune response to SARS-CoV-2. Deeply sampled blood TCRbeta repertoires from subjects exposed to, actively infected with, or recovered from COVID-19 were included in the dataset. The material from the prospective study consisted of cDNA or gDNA derived from T cells, B-cell-depleted T cells, or PBMCs. Where available, HLA class I and class II types were obtained from metadata supplied by the sample provider rather than from assay-based typing. The samples were drawn from the first 160 participants of the ongoing ImmuneRACE study and from about 1,200 subjects provided by 6 global collaborators.

At one collaborating source in Seattle, patients were enrolled during active infection and were followed longitudinally through the course of disease. Collaborating institutions collected whole blood in K2EDTA tubes following their own protocols. For TCRbeta analysis, collaborators shipped samples in one of three forms: frozen whole blood, isolated PBMCs, or DNA extracted from either of those sample types. TCRbeta CDR3 regions were amplified from genomic DNA using the immunoSEQ Assay, a bias-controlled multiplex PCR. The study's own analysis went as follows. Nucleated cell counts per sample were estimated from amplification of reference gene primers within the assay. Sequence reads were collapsed and filtered to measure the absolute abundance of every unique TCRbeta CDR3 rearrangement. For each sample, productive Simpson clonality was calculated as the square root of Simpson's diversity index across productive rearrangements. The table comes from immuneACCESS by way of TCRdb, which keeps in-frame sequences with V and J called. Part of the clones is missing from these tables; in studies checked, under half for an unresolved V gene and the rest for unknown reasons. The DNA gave D and trimming, while V, J and clone size come from that table. A total of approximately 75,000 clones appear in this sample, around 83% of them only once. The ten largest clones capture under 7.5% of the sample.

The investigation overall reported the following: Clinical and demographic metadata were provided uncurated, with the amount varying by source and participant.

CDR1 and CDR2, per the germline V gene, are SGHRS and YFSETQ. Taken from cysteine to phenylalanine, the CDR3 has 13 residues. CDR3 DNA only is kept here, 39 bases in frame from base 1. V gives up 7 bases and J gives up 2 bases, and the segment between their germline ends measures 12 bases. This clone was counted once. Its binding antigen is unknown. No base-level quality is on record; no much larger clone is a single base apart. Rearrangement joined TRBV5-1 to TRBJ1-1, with a tentative D gene TRBD1 over 5 matching bases. Sequencing used peripheral blood. The receptor was isolated from a man younger than 45 with COVID-19, enrolled during active disease. This receptor carries the CDR3 CASYQGLNTEAFF. The DNA reads as follows: TGCGCCAGCTATCAGGGACTCAACACTGAAGCTTTCTTT.